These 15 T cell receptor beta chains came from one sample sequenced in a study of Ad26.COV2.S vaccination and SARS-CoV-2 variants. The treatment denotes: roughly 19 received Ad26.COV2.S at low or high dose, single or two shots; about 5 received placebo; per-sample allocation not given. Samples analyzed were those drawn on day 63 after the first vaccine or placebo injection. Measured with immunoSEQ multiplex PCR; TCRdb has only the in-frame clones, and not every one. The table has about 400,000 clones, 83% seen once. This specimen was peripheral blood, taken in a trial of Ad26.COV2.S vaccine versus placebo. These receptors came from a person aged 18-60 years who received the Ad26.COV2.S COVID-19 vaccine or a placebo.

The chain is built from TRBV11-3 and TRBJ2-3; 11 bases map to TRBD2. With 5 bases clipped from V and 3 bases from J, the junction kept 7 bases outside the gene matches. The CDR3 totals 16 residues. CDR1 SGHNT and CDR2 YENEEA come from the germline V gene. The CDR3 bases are TGTGCCAGCAGCCGAATAGCGGGAGGGACTACAGATACGCAGTATTTT. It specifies CASSRIAGGTTDTQYF.

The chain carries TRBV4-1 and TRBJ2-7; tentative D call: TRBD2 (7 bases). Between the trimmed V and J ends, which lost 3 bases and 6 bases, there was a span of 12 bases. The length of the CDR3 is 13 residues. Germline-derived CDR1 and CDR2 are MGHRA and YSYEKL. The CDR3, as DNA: TGCGCCAGCAGCCAGAGGGGGGGCGCCGAGCAGTACTTC. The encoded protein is CASSQRGGAEQYF.

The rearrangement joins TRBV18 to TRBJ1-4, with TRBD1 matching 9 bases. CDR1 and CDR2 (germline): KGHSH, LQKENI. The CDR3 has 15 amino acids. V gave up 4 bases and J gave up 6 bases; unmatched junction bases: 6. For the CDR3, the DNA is TGTGCCAGCTCACGTCGGACAGGGGTAGATGAAAAACTGTTTTTT. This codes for CASSRRTGVDEKLFF.

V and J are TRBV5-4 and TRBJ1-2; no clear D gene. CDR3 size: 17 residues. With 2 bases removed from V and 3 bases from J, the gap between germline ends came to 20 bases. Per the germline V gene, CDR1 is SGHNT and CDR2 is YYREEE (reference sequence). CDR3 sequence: CASSLGGERAEYYGYTF. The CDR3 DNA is TGTGCCAGCAGCTTAGGTGGAGAGAGGGCGGAGTACTATGGCTACACCTTC.

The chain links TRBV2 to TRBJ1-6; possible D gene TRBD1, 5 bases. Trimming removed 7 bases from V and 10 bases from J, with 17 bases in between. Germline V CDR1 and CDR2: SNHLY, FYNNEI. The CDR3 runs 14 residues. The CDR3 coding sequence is TGTGCCAGCAACTTAGGAACCGGGGACTCACCCCTCCACTTT. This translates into CASNLGTGDSPLHF.

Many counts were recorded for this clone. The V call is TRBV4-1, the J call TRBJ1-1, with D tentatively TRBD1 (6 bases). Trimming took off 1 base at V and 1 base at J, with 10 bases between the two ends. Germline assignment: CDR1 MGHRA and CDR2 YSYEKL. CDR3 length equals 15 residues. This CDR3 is CASSQVGGSNTEAFF. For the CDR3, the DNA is TGCGCCAGCAGCCAAGTTGGGGGCTCGAACACTGAAGCTTTCTTT.

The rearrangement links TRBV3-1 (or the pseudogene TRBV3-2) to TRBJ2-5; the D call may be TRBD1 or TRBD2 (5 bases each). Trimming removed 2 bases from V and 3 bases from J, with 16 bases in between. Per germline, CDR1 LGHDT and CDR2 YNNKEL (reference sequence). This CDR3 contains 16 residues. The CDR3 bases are TGTGCCAGCAGCCAATTGCGCTTGCGAGGGGAAGAGACCCAGTACTTC. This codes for CASSQLRLRGEETQYF.

CDR3 nucleotides: TGTGCCAGCAGCCAGGTGCGGACGAGCGGAACATTCACCGCAGATACGCAGTATTTT. This encodes CASSQVRTSGTFTADTQYF. The chain uses TRBV14 and TRBJ2-3; D possibly corresponds to TRBD2 (5 bases). The V end lost 3 bases, the J end lost 4 bases, and 26 bases lay between the germline ends. Germline-derived CDR1 and CDR2 are SGHDN and FVKESK. The CDR3 contains 19 residues.

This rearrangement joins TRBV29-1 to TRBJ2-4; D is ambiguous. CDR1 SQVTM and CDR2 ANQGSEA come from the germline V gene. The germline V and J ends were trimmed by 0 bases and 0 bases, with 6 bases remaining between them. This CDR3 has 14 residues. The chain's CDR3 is CSVEDPLAKNIQYF. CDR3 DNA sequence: TGCAGCGTTGAAGACCCTCTAGCCAAAAACATTCAGTACTTC. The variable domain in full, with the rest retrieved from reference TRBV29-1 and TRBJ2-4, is SAVISQKPSRDICQRGTSLTIQCQVDSQVTMMFWYRQQPGQSLTLIATANQGSEATYESGFVIDKFPISRPNLTFSTLTVSNMSPEDSSIYLCSVEDPLAKNIQYFGAGTRLSVL.

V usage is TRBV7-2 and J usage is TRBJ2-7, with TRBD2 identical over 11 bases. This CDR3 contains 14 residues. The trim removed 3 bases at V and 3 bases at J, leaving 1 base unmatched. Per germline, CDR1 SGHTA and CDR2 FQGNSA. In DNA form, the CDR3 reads TGTGCCAGCAGCTTGACTAGCGGGGACTACGAGCAGTACTTC. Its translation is CASSLTSGDYEQYF.

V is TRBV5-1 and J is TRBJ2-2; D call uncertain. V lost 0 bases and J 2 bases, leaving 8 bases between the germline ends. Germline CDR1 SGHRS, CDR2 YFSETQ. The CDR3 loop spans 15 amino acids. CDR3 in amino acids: CASSLDSLNTGELFF. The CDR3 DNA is TGCGCCAGCAGCTTGGACTCCTTAAACACCGGGGAGCTGTTTTTT.

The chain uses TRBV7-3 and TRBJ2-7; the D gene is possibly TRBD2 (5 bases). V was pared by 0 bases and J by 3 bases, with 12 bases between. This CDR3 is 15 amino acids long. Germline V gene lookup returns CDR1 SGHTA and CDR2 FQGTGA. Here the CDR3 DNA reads TGTGCCAGCAGCTTAACCGGGGTTGGCCGCTACGAGCAGTACTTC. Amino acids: CASSLTGVGRYEQYF.

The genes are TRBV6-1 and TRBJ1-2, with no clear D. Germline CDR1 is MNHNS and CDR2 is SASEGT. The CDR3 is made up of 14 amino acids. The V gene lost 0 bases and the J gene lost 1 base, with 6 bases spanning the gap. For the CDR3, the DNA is TGTGCCAGCAGTGAAGCAGGCCTTAACTATGGCTACACCTTC. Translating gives CASSEAGLNYGYTF.

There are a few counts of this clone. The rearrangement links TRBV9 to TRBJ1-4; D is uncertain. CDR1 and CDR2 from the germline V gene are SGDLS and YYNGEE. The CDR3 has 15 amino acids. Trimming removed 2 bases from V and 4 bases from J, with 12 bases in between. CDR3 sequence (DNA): TGTGCCAGCAGCGTTCTCCCTGGGGTTAATGAAAAACTGTTTTTT. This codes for CASSVLPGVNEKLFF.

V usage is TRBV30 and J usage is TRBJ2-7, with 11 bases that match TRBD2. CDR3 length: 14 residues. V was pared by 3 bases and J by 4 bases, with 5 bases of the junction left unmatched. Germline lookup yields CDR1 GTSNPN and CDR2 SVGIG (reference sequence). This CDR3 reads CAWSLAGGPYEQYF. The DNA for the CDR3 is TGTGCCTGGAGCTTAGCGGGAGGGCCTTACGAGCAGTACTTC.